Given below is one T cell receptor beta chain in context. As processed by the authors: The assay estimated nucleated cells by amplifying reference gene primers. TCRdb's table, derived via immunoSEQ multiplex PCR, lists solely in-frame clones and lacks some. V and J calls and clone size are given by that table; D and trimming were obtained from the DNA. The data show around 190,000 clones, 70% to 85% seen once. The source of the sample is a study of blood T cell repertoires in COVID-19. About the research overall: Both acute and convalescent COVID-19 samples were obtained from the United States, Italy and Spain. PBMCs, B-cell-depleted T cells, or T cells were the source of the cDNA or gDNA that made up the material.

CDR1 is MGHRA and CDR2 is YSYEKL in the germline V gene. Trimming removed 0 bases at V and 0 bases at J, with 11 bases between. The CDR3 has 16 residues. The sample consisted of peripheral blood. The clonotype was recovered from a human donor in a cohort sampled during active COVID-19. This chain links TRBV4-1 with TRBJ1-1; the D gene is possibly TRBD1 (6 bases). CDR3 residues: CASSQDTGRMNTEAFF. The DNA of the CDR3 is TGCGCCAGCAGCCAAGATACAGGGCGCATGAACACTGAAGCTTTCTTT.